This TCR beta chain came from a study of cytomegalovirus exposure and HLA in healthy donors. Study conclusions and caveats: An analysis was carried out at a later point. It showed that HLA-associated TCR beta chains were more clonally expanded than equally common non-associated chains. Highly shared variants forming one cluster were likely a sequencing artifact.

PCR used 60 Vbeta primers and 13 Jbeta primers. Repertoires were generated with immunoSEQ multiplex PCR, while TCRdb's copy carries only in-frame clones and drops some. The sample has 85,000 to 130,000 clones, 75% to 85% seen once. For this clone: Its antigen is undetermined.

J was trimmed by 7 bases and V by 5 bases; bases with no gene match: 6. CDR3 length: 13 amino acids. Germline CDR1 and CDR2: SGHTA and FQGNSA. The J gene is TRBJ1-2, the V gene TRBV7-2, with 8 bases fitting TRBD1. The material sequenced was PBMCs. This TCR was recovered from a man aged 50 to 59 in good health and CMV-seronegative. Here the CDR3 DNA reads TGTGCCAGCAGCCCAGGGGGCGCGGGTGGCTACACCTTC. Translating it yields CASSPGGAGGYTF.